This TCR beta chain was sequenced during a study of PD-1 blockade in classical Hodgkin lymphoma. Findings and limits, study-wide: In newly diagnosed patients, baseline TCR diversity was reportedly below that of healthy donors.

This clone was seen a single time. Antigen specificity is unknown. Method: immunoSEQ multiplex PCR; TCRdb's copy keeps in-frame clones and lacks some. Found here are about 75,000 clones, roughly 91% of them singletons; the top ten hold 6.5% to 8%. CDR3 size: 11 residues. Germline V gene sequence: CDR1 GTSNPN, CDR2 SVGIG (reference sequence). V lost 5 bases and J 6 bases, leaving 7 bases between the germline ends. All the patients suffered relapse after autologous stem cell transplantation, and brentuximab vedotin exposure differed. V is TRBV30 and J is TRBJ2-2; D is uncertain. The TCR originated in a human donor with classical Hodgkin lymphoma. Specimen: peripheral blood mononuclear cells (PBMCs), collected at baseline. In DNA form, the CDR3 reads TGTGCCTGGGGTAATCCCGGGGAGCTGTTTTTT. This codes for CAWGNPGELFF.